Below are 9 T cell receptor beta chains sequenced from a single sample in a study of T-cell reconstitution after alpha-beta-depleted transplantation in children listed by TCRdb under 2016. Libraries came from PCR. TCRdb names Illumina HiSeq 2500 as the instrument used. TCR libraries were prepared with molecular barcoding, using unique molecular identifiers to normalize TCRbeta repertoire quantification. The public reads were run again by TCRdb, first through fastp at Q25 and then through MiXCR, and only productive beta chains were kept. Each CDR3 protein appears once, grouped with its most common genes and DNA. In this sample the table shows a few hundred thousand distinct CDR3 sequences, 9.7% of which occur a single time. Approximately 5% of the sample belongs to the ten largest clones. The sequences come from PBMCs from the stem cell graft donor, collected from the stem cell graft. These receptors were taken from a human donor who donated a stem cell graft to a child with SCID.

This clonotype was picked up many times. This chain connects TRBV21-1 to TRBJ1-6; TRBD1, as called in the table, went unchecked against the DNA. TRBV21-1 constitutes a pseudogene. The CDR3 is made up of 14 amino acids. CDR3 residues: CASSKGQLNSPLHF. CDR3 DNA sequence: TGTGCCAGCAGCAAGGGACAGCTTAATTCACCCCTCCACTTT.

There are many counts of this clonotype. V and J are TRBV12-3 or TRBV12-4 and TRBJ2-2; D is possibly TRBD2 (7 bases). Deletions cut 7 bases from V and 5 bases from J, with 17 bases between. CDR3 length: 15 amino acids. Here the CDR3 DNA reads TGTGCCAGCATTCATGGACTAGGGGGTACCGGGGAGCTGTTTTTT. Its translation is CASIHGLGGTGELFF.

The chain is built from TRBV20-1 and TRBJ1-2; D is unclear. The germline CDR1 and CDR2 sequences are DFQATT and SNEGSKA (reference sequence). The CDR3 runs 13 residues. Trimming stripped 0 bases from V and 10 bases from J, with 15 bases between. The CDR3 DNA reads as TGCAGTGCTAGAGATAGAATTGGTGATGCCTACACCTTC. Its translation is CSARDRIGDAYTF.

This clonotype was counted many times. The chain carries TRBV5-1 and TRBJ2-4; TRBD1 agrees at 12 bases. The V and J ends lost 7 bases and 4 bases, in that order; junction bases with no gene match: 18. Germline V gene data show CDR1 as SGHRS and CDR2 as YFSETQ. The CDR3 is 19 amino acids. In DNA form, the CDR3 reads TGCGCCAGCTCCCAAACCTTAACGGGACAGGGGGCAGGGAAAAACATTCAGTACTTC. Amino acids: CASSQTLTGQGAGKNIQYF. The variable domain in full, with the rest retrieved from reference TRBV5-1 and TRBJ2-4, is KAGVTQTPRYLIKTRGQQVTLSCSPISGHRSVSWYQQTPGQGLQFLFEYFSETQRNKGNFPGRFSGRQFSNSRSEMNVSTLELGDSALYLCASSQTLTGQGAGKNIQYFGAGTRLSVL.

Many counts were recorded for this clonotype. The rearrangement links TRBV20-1 to TRBJ2-5; a weak D match, TRBD1 (7 bases). The CDR3 contains 19 residues. V was cut by 6 bases and J by 1 base, with 30 bases left in between. The germline gives CDR1 DFQATT, CDR2 SNEGSKA (reference sequence). The CDR3 here is CSAPVLGGNTGEPQETQYF. Written as DNA, the CDR3 is TGCAGTGCGCCGGTTTTGGGGGGCAACACAGGGGAACCCCAAGAGACCCAGTACTTC.

A word on this clonotype: One end of the junction does not line up with germline, which may come from a read error. J is TRBJ1-2 and V is TRBV11-2, with a tentative D call TRBD1 (5 bases). There are 14 residues in the CDR3. Germline V gene data show CDR1 as SGHAT and CDR2 as FQNNGV. CDR3 DNA sequence: TGTGCCAGCAGCCCCTTGACAGCTAACTATGGCTACCCCTTC. Translation: CASSPLTANYGYPF.

This clonotype came up many times. V gene TRBV7-8 combines with J gene TRBJ2-1, with D perhaps TRBD1 or TRBD2 (5 bases each). This CDR3 region has 14 residues. Germline CDR1 and CDR2: SGHVS and FQNEAQ. Trimming took 5 bases from V and 5 from J, leaving 13 bases between them. The CDR3 protein is CASSGPGRNNEQFF. As DNA, the CDR3 is TGTGCCAGCAGCGGACCGGGGCGCAACAATGAGCAGTTCTTC.

At least ten counts were recorded for this clonotype. The gene calls are TRBV12-3 or TRBV12-4 and TRBJ1-2, with D perhaps TRBD1 (6 bases). CDR3 length: 14 residues. With 7 bases removed from V and 2 bases from J, the gap between germline ends came to 14 bases. In DNA form, the CDR3 reads TGTGCCAGCAACCAATTTCAGGGGAACTATGGCTACACCTTC. Its translation is CASNQFQGNYGYTF.

This clonotype was seen at least ten times. The chain combines TRBV5-5 with TRBJ2-1; D is unclear. From germline, CDR1 is SGHKS and CDR2 YYEKEE (reference sequence). The V end lost 4 bases, the J end lost 0 bases, and 17 bases lay between the germline ends. The CDR3 has 17 amino acids. CDR3 DNA sequence: TGTGCCAGCAGCCTGGATGCAGGCGCGAGCTCCTACAATGAGCAGTTCTTC. This codes for CASSLDAGASSYNEQFF. Looking up the rest from reference TRBV5-5 and TRBJ2-1 gives the full variable domain: DAGVTQSPTHLIKTRGQQVTLRCSPISGHKSVSWYQQVLGQGPQFIFQYYEKEERGRGNFPDRFSARQFPNYSSELNVNALLLGDSALYLCASSLDAGASSYNEQFFGPGTRLTVL.